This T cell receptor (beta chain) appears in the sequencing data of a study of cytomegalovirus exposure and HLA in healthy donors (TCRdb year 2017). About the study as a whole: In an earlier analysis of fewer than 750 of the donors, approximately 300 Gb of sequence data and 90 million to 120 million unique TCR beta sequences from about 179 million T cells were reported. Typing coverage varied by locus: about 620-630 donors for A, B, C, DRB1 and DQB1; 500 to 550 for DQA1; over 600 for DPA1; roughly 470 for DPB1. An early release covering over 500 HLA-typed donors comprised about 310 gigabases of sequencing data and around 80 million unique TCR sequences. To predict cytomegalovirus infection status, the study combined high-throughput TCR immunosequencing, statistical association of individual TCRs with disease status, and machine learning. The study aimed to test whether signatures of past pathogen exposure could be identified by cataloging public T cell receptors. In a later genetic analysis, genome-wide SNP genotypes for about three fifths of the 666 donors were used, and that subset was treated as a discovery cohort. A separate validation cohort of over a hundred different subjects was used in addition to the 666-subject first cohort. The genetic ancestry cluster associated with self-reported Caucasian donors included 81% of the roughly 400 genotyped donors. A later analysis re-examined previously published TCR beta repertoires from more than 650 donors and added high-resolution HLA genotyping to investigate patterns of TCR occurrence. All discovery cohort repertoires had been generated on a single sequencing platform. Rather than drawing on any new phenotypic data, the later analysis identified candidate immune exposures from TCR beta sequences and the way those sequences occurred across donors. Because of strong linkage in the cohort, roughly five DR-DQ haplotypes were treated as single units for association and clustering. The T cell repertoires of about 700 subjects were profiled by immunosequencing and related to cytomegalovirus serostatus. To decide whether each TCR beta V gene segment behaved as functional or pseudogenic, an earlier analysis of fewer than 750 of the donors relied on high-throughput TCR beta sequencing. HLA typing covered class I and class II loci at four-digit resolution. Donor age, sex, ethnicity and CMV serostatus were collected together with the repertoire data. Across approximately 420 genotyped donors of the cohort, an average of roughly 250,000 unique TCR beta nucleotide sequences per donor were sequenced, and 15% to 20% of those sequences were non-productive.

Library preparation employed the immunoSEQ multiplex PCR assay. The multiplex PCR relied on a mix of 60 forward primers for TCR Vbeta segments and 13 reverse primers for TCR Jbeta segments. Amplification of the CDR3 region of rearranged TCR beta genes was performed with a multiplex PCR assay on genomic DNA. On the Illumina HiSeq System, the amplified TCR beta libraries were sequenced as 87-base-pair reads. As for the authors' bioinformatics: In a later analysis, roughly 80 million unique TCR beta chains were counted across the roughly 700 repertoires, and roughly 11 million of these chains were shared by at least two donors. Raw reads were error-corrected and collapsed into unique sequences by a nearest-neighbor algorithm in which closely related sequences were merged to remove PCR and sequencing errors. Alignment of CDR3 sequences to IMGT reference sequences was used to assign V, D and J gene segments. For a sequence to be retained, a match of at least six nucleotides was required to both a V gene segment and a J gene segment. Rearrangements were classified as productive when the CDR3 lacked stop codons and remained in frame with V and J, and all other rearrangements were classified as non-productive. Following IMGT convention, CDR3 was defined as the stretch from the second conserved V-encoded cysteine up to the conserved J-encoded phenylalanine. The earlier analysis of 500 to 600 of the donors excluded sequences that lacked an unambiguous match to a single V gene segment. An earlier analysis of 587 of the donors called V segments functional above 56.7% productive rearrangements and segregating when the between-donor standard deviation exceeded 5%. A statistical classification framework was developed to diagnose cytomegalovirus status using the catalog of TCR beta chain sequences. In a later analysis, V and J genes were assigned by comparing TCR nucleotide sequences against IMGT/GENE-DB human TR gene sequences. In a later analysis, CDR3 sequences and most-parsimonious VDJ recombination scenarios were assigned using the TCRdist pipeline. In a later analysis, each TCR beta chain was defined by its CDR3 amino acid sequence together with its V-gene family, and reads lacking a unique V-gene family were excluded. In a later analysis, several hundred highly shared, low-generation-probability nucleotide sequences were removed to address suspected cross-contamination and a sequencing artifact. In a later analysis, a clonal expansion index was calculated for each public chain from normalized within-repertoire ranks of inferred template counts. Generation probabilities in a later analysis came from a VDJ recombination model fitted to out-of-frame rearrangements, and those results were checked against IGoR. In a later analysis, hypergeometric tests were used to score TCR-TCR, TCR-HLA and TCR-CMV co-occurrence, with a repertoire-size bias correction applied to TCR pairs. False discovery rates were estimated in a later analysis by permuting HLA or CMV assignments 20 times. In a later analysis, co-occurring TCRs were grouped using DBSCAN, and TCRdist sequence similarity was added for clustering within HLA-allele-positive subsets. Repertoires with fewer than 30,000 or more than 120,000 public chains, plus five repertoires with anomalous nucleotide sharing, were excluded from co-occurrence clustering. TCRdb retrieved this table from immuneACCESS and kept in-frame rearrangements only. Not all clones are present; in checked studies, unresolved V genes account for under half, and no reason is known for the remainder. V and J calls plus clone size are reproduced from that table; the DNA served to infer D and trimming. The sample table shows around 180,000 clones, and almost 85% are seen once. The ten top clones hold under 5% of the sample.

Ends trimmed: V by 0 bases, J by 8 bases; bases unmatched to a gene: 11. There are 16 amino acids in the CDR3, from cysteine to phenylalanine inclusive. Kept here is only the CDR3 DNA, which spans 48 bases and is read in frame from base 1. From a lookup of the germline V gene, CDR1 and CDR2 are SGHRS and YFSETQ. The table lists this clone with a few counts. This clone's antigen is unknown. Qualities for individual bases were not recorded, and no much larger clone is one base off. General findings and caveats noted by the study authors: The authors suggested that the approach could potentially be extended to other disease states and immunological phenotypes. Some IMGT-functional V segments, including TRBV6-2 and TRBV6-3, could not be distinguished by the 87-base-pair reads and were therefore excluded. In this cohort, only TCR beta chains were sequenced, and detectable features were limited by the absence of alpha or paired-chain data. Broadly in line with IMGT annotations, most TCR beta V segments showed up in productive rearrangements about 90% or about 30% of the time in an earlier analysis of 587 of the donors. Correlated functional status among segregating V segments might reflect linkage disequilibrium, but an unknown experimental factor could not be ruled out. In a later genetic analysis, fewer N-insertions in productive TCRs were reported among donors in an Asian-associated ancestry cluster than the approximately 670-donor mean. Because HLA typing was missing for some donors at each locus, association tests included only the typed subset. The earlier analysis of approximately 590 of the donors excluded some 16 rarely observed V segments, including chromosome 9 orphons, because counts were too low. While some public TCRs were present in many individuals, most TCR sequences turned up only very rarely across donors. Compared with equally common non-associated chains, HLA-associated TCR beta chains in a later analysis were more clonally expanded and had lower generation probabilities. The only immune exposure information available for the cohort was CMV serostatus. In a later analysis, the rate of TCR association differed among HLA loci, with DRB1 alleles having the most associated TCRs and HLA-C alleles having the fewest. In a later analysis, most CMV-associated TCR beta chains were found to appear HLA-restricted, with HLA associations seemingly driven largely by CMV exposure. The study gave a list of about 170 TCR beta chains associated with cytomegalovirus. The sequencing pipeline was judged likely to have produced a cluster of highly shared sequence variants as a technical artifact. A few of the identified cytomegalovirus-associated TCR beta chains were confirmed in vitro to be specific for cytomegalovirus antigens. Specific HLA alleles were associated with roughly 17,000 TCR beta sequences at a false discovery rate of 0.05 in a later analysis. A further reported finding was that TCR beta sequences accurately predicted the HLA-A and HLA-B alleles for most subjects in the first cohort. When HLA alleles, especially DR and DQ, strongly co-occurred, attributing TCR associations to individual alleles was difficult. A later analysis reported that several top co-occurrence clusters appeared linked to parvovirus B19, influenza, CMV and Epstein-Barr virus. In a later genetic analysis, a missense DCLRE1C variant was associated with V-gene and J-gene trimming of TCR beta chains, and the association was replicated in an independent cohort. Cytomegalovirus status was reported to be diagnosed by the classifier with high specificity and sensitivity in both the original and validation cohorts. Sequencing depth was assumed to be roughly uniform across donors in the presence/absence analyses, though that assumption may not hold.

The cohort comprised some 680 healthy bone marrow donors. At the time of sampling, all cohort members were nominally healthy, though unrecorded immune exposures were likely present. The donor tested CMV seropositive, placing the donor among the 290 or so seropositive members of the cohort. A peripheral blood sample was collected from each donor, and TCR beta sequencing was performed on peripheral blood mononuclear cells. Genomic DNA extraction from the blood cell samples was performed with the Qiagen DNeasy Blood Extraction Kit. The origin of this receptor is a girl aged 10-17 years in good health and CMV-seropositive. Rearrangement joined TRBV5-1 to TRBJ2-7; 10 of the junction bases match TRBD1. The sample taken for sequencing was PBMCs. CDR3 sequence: CASSLEVTGGLSKQYF. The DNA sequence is TGCGCCAGCAGCTTGGAGGTGACAGGGGGCTTAAGCAAGCAGTACTTC.